Presented here are 20 T cell receptor beta chains from one specimen sequenced in a study of blood T cell repertoires in COVID-19. Assay used: immunoSEQ multiplex PCR; TCRdb lists only in-frame clones, some missing. The sample contains some 24,000 clones, approximately 86% of which appear only once. The specimen sequenced was peripheral blood. The receptor source for this set is a man aged 45-65 years with active COVID-19.

The chain joins TRBV27 to TRBJ2-7; 8 bases align to TRBD1. The V gene end was trimmed by 4 bases and the J gene end by 2 bases; junction bases not matched to a gene: 7. The CDR3 covers 15 residues. CDR1 is MNHEY, CDR2 SMNVEV, per germline (reference sequence). The CDR3, as DNA: TGTGCCAGCAGTTCCGCAGGGGGCAGAGCCTACGAGCAGTACTTC. This gives the protein CASSSAGGRAYEQYF.

V usage is TRBV10-2 and J usage is TRBJ2-7; 8 nucleotides align to TRBD1. The CDR3 has 13 residues. CDR1 is WSHSY, CDR2 SAAADI, per germline. Trimming removed 5 bases from V and 3 bases from J; junction bases left unmatched: 3. In DNA form, the CDR3 reads TGCGCCAGCAGTCGGGACAGGTACTACGAGCAGTACTTC. It yields the protein CASSRDRYYEQYF.

The chain recombines TRBV27 with TRBJ1-1; TRBD1 matches at 9 bases. The CDR3 has 16 amino acids. V lost 5 bases to trimming and J lost 3 bases; unmatched junction nucleotides: 10. Germline loops: CDR1 MNHEY, CDR2 SMNVEV (reference sequence). CDR3 residues: CASSARAGQGYTEAFF. CDR3 DNA: TGTGCCAGCAGTGCCAGGGCGGGACAGGGTTACACTGAAGCTTTCTTT.

The chain couples TRBV4-1 to TRBJ2-2; 7 nucleotides line up with TRBD2. The CDR3 length is 14 residues. J gave up 4 bases and V 5 bases, and 4 bases lay outside the gene matches. The germline V gene has CDR1 MGHRA and CDR2 YSYEKL. CDR3 sequence reads: CASSFTGGTGELFF. The CDR3 DNA reads TGCGCCAGCAGCTTTACGGGGGGCACCGGGGAGCTGTTTTTT.

This chain links TRBV15 with TRBJ2-1; 7 bases map to TRBD2. This CDR3 is 16 amino acids long. Unmatched junction bases numbered 3, after V lost 1 base and J lost 0 bases. Germline-derived CDR1 and CDR2 are LNHNV and YYDKDF (reference sequence). CDR3 sequence: CATSRGGGSSYNEQFF. In nucleotides, the CDR3 is TGTGCCACCAGCAGAGGCGGGGGAAGCTCCTACAATGAGCAGTTCTTC.

The V and J genes are TRBV18 and TRBJ2-1; D is unclear. The CDR3 consists of 14 residues. Germline-derived CDR1 and CDR2 are KGHSH and LQKENI. Trimming removed 6 bases at V and 4 bases at J, with 13 bases between. The CDR3 region is CASSPFFRYNEQFF. The CDR3 coding sequence is TGTGCCAGCTCCCCATTCTTTCGGTACAATGAGCAGTTCTTC.

The chain joins TRBV11-2 to TRBJ1-3, with D maybe TRBD1 (6 bases). The CDR3 consists of 17 residues. V was pared by 3 bases and J by 4 bases, with 19 bases between. Germline values: CDR1 SGHAT, CDR2 FQNNGV. CDR3 nucleotide sequence: TGTGCCAGCAGCTTTAGGGTTGGGGGCAGATACGGAAACACCATATATTTT. This translates into CASSFRVGGRYGNTIYF. Filled out from reference TRBV11-2 and TRBJ1-3, the complete variable domain reads EAGVAQSPRYKIIEKRQSVAFWCNPISGHATLYWYQQILGQGPKLLIQFQNNGVVDDSQLPKDRFSAERLKGVDSTLKIQPAKLEDSAVYLCASSFRVGGRYGNTIYFGEGSWLTVV.

CDR3 nucleotide sequence: TGTGCCAGCAGTGAACCTCGGACTAGCTCAGATACGCAGTATTTT. The encoded protein is CASSEPRTSSDTQYF. The rearrangement joins TRBV25-1 to TRBJ2-3; 8 bases are shared with TRBD2. Germline CDR1 and CDR2: MGHDK and SYGVNS. The CDR3 totals 15 residues. The junction had 5 bases not matched to a gene; V was cut back by 2 bases and J by 4 bases.

For the CDR3, the DNA is TGTGCCAGTAGTTCCATTCCGGGACATGATACCTACGAGCAGTACTTC. The encoded protein is CASSSIPGHDTYEQYF. The chain is built from TRBV19 and TRBJ2-7, with D perhaps matching TRBD1 (6 bases). Germline V gene sequence: CDR1 LNHDA, CDR2 SQIVND (reference sequence). Trimming pared 5 bases from V and 2 bases from J, leaving 19 bases between. CDR3 size: 16 residues.

This chain uses TRBV19 with TRBJ1-2, with D perhaps TRBD1 (6 bases). The CDR3 loop spans 12 amino acids. Trimming shortened V by 6 bases and J by 6 bases, and 11 bases separated the two germline ends. Germline V CDR1 and CDR2: LNHDA, SQIVND (reference sequence). The CDR3 nucleotides read TGTGCCAGTAGGGACAGATTGAATGGCTACACCTTC. Translation gives CASRDRLNGYTF. The whole variable domain, remainder taken from reference TRBV19 and TRBJ1-2, is DGGITQSPKYLFRKEGQNVTLSCEQNLNHDAMYWYRQDPGQGLRLIYYSQIVNDFQKGDIAEGYSVSREKKESFPLTVTSAQKNPTAFYLCASRDRLNGYTFGSGTRLTVV.

The chain combines TRBV25-1 with TRBJ1-5; 9 bases align to TRBD1. V lost 6 bases to trimming and J lost 0 bases; unmatched junction nucleotides: 0. The germline CDR1 and CDR2 sequences are MGHDK and SYGVNS. This CDR3 comprises 14 residues. The CDR3 sequence is CASRGQGSNQPQHF. CDR3 sequence (DNA): TGTGCCAGCAGGGGACAGGGTAGCAATCAGCCCCAGCATTTT.

This chain links TRBV9 with TRBJ2-2, with D perhaps TRBD2 (5 bases). Per the germline V gene, CDR1 is SGDLS and CDR2 is YYNGEE. The CDR3 length is 13 residues. Between the trimmed V and J ends, which lost 2 bases and 5 bases, there was a span of 7 bases. The CDR3 region is CASSVIATGELFF. The CDR3 coding sequence is TGTGCCAGCAGCGTTATAGCGACCGGGGAGCTGTTTTTT.

CDR3 loop: CASSSGLNQPQHF. The DNA of the CDR3 is TGTGCCAGCAGTTCTGGCTTGAATCAGCCCCAGCATTTT. V usage is TRBV12-3 or TRBV12-4 and J usage is TRBJ1-5; no clear D. This CDR3 region has 13 residues. V dropped 4 bases and J dropped 4 bases, with 8 bases sitting between them.

The chain carries TRBV6-5 and TRBJ1-2; 9 positions agree with TRBD1. This CDR3 has 14 amino acids. CDR1 is MNHEY, CDR2 SVGAGI, per germline. J lost 7 bases, V lost 8 bases, and 11 bases had no gene match. CDR3: CASGWTGVSRGYTF. The CDR3 DNA reads as TGTGCCAGCGGATGGACAGGGGTCTCTCGTGGCTACACCTTC.

This clone was observed once. This chain uses TRBV29-1 with TRBJ1-1; no firm D call. The ends were cut back, 4 bases at V and 1 base at J, with 4 bases in the middle. Germline V CDR1 and CDR2: SQVTM, ANQGSEA. The CDR3 contains 11 residues. The CDR3 DNA reads as TGCAGCGTTGGGAGGAACACTGAAGCTTTCTTT. It specifies CSVGRNTEAFF.

This chain uses TRBV2 with TRBJ1-6; D might be TRBD1 (5 bases). The germline gives CDR1 SNHLY, CDR2 FYNNEI. The CDR3 runs 16 residues. V was trimmed by 5 bases and J by 6 bases, leaving 17 bases between them. CDR3 amino acids: CASSQGGRGGNSPLHF. The DNA of the CDR3 is TGTGCCAGCAGTCAAGGTGGGAGGGGTGGTAATTCACCCCTCCACTTT.

V is TRBV6-2 or TRBV6-3 and J is TRBJ2-2, with 8 bases lining up with TRBD1. Germline V gene sequence: CDR1 MNHEY, CDR2 SVGEGT. V lost 2 bases and J lost 6; bases outside the gene matches: 5. The CDR3 loop spans 15 amino acids. CDR3 bases: TGTGCCAGCAGTTACGCACACAGGGGGGCCGGGGAGCTGTTTTTT. It encodes CASSYAHRGAGELFF.

The rearrangement uses TRBV7-3 and TRBJ2-1; 7 bases map to TRBD2. The CDR3 is 14 residues long. Trimming took 2 bases from V and 9 from J; bases not matched to a gene: 7. Germline V gives CDR1 SGHTA, CDR2 FQGTGA. The CDR3: CASSLGGVYGEQFF. In DNA form, the CDR3 reads TGTGCCAGCAGCTTAGGGGGGGTTTATGGTGAGCAGTTCTTC.

J is TRBJ1-1 and V is TRBV7-9; D might be TRBD1 (5 bases). The V gene's germline CDR1 is SEHNR and CDR2 FQNEAQ (reference sequence). Between the trimmed V and J ends, which lost 2 bases and 1 base, there was a span of 5 bases. This CDR3 is 13 amino acids long. The CDR3 sequence: CASSLQGNTEAFF. CDR3 nucleotide sequence: TGTGCCAGCAGCTTACAGGGGAACACTGAAGCTTTCTTT.

The rearrangement links TRBV28 to TRBJ2-3, with 13 bases aligning to TRBD2. The trim removed 5 bases at V and 2 bases at J, leaving 16 bases unmatched. This CDR3 region has 20 residues. Germline-derived CDR1 and CDR2 are MDHEN and SYDVKM. CDR3 bases: TGTGCCAGCAGTCGACGATCGTTGGGACTAGCGGGACGATACACAGATACGCAGTATTTT. It encodes CASSRRSLGLAGRYTDTQYF.